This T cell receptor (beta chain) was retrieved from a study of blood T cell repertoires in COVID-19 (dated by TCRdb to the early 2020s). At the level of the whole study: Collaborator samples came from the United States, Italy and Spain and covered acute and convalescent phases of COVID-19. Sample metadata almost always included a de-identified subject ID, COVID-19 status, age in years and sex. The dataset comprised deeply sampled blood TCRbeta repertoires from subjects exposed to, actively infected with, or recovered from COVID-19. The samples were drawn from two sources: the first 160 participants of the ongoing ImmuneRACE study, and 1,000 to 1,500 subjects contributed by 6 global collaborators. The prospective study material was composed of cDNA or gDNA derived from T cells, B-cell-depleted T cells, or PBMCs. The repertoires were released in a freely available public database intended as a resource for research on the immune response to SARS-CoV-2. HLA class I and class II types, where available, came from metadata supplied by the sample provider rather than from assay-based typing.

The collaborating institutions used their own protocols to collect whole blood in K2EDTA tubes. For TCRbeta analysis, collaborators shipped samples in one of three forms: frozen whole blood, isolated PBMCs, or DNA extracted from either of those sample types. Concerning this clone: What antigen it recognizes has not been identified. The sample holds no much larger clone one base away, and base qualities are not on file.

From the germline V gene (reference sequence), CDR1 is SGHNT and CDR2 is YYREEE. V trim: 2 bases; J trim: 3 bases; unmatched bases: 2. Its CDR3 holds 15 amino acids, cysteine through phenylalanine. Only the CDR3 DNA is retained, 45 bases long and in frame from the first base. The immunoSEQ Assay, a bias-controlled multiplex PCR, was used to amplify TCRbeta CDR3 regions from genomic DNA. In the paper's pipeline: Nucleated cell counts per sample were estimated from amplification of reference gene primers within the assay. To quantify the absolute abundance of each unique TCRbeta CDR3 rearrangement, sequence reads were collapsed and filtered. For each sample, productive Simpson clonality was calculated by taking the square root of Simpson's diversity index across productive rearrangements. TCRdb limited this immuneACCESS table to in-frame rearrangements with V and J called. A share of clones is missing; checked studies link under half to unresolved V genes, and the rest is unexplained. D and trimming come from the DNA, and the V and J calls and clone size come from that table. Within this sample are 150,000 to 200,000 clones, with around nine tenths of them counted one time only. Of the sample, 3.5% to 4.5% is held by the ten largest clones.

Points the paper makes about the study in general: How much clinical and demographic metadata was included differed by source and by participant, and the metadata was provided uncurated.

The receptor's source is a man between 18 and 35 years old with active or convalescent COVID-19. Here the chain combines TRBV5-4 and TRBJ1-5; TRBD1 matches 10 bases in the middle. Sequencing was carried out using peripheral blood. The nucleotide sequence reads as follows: TGTGCCAGCAGCTTAGGGACAGGGGTCAATCAGCCCCAGCATTTT. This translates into CASSLGTGVNQPQHF.